The source of this T cell receptor (beta chain) is a study of blood T cell repertoires in COVID-19. In the original processing: Scientists estimated how many nucleated cells there were by amplifying reference gene primers. Assay: immunoSEQ multiplex PCR; the TCRdb copy retains only in-frame clones and omits some. V, J and clone size derive from that table, while D and trimming were established from the DNA sequence. The repertoire holds 88,000 or so clones, with about 89% as singletons. This CDR3 spans 15 amino acids. The V and J ends lost 0 bases and 5 bases respectively, with 13 bases between them. The germline CDR1 and CDR2 sequences are LGHDT and YNNKEL (reference sequence).

The chain links TRBV3-1 (or the pseudogene TRBV3-2) to TRBJ2-5, with TRBD1 as a possible D gene (6 bases). The TCR comes from a woman between 45 and 60 years old with acute COVID-19. Input material: PBMCs or T cells enriched from blood (not recorded which). CDR3 sequence (DNA): TGTGCCAGCAGCCAAGATGGGGACACAGGGGAGACCCAGTACTTC. It specifies CASSQDGDTGETQYF.